The next 27 T cell receptor beta chains were all read from a single sample in a study of T cells in Graves' hyperthyroidism and ophthalmopathy. There were TCR beta CDR3 regions amplified from RNA transcripts. The HTBI primer set served for first-round RT-PCR of the TCR CDR3. TCRdb recomputed calls from the multiplex PCR reads with MiXCR, one row per CDR3 protein. The sample consists of roughly 290,000 distinct CDR3 sequences, about an eighth of them appearing once. Sequencing was performed on blood. Receptor source: a woman under 40 with Graves' hyperthyroidism that later progressed to Graves' ophthalmopathy.

In this sample, this clonotype turned up once. The V and J genes are TRBV28 and TRBJ1-1; 8 nucleotides match TRBD1. V lost 4 bases and J lost 1; bases outside the gene matches: 5. This CDR3 is 15 amino acids long. CDR1 MDHEN and CDR2 SYDVKM come from the germline V gene. The CDR3 protein is CASSSDREGNTEAFF. The CDR3, as DNA: TGTGCCAGCAGTTCGGACAGGGAGGGGAACACTGAAGCTTTCTTT.

The sample holds a few counts of this clonotype. The rearrangement uses TRBV15 and TRBJ2-7; 9 bases are shared with TRBD2. CDR1 is LNHNV and CDR2 is YYDKDF in the germline V gene (reference sequence). With V trimmed by 5 bases and J by 6 bases, 11 bases remained unmatched. CDR3 length: 15 residues. CDR3 protein: CATSSPGLAGLEQYF. The CDR3 DNA reads TGTGCCACCAGCTCACCGGGACTAGCTGGCCTCGAGCAGTACTTC.

This clonotype was detected many times. The V gene is TRBV6-1, the J gene TRBJ2-2, with D possibly TRBD2 on 6 matching bases. Germline V gives CDR1 MNHNS, CDR2 SASEGT. This CDR3 spans 13 amino acids. The germline V and J ends were trimmed by 5 bases and 7 bases, with 11 bases remaining between them. CDR3 residues: CASSFLTSGELFF. The CDR3 DNA reads as TGTGCCAGCAGTTTCCTGACTAGCGGGGAGCTGTTTTTT.

This clonotype was seen repeatedly, ten times or more. This sequence joins TRBV28 and TRBJ2-7; TRBD1 matches 10 bases. The germline V gene has CDR1 MDHEN and CDR2 SYDVKM. This CDR3 contains 13 residues. J lost 6 bases, V lost 10 bases, and 9 bases had no gene match. For the CDR3, the DNA is TGTGCCATCAGGACAGGGGGGGTAGGCGAGCAGTACTTC. It codes for CAIRTGGVGEQYF.

The chain joins TRBV5-6 to TRBJ2-5; 9 nucleotides line up with TRBD1. V dropped 4 bases and J dropped 5; count of bases not matched to a gene: 9. This CDR3 region has 15 residues. Germline assignment: CDR1 SGHDT and CDR2 YYEEEE. The CDR3 reads CASSQITGGGETQYF. For the CDR3, the DNA is TGTGCCAGCAGCCAAATAACAGGGGGCGGGGAGACCCAGTACTTC.

There are many counts of this clonotype. V is TRBV28 and J is TRBJ1-2; D may be TRBD1 (5 bases). Trimming took off 2 bases at V and 5 bases at J, with 6 bases between the two ends. The CDR3 sequence is 12 residues long. Germline CDR1 reads MDHEN; CDR2 reads SYDVKM. Here the CDR3 DNA reads TGTGCCAGCAGTTTAGGGGGGTATGGCTACACCTTC. This sequence encodes CASSLGGYGYTF.

This clonotype was found many times. The rearrangement uses TRBV4-2 and TRBJ2-7; D unclear. This CDR3 contains 13 residues. Per the germline V gene, CDR1 is LGHNA and CDR2 is YNFKEQ. The ends were cut back, 0 bases at V and 3 bases at J, with 6 bases in the middle. Here the CDR3 reads CASSQEHSYEQYF. The CDR3 DNA reads as TGTGCCAGCAGCCAAGAGCACAGCTACGAGCAGTACTTC.

This clonotype was detected many times. The chain employs TRBV7-2 and TRBJ2-2, with D possibly matching TRBD2 (5 bases). The germline V gene has CDR1 SGHTA and CDR2 FQGNSA. Deletions cut 4 bases from V and 6 bases from J, with 12 bases between. This CDR3 has 14 amino acids. The CDR3 DNA is TGTGCCAGCAGCTCAAGTGGAGGCCCCGGGGAGCTGTTTTTT. Encoded protein: CASSSSGGPGELFF.

This clonotype was observed a handful of times. The rearrangement links TRBV10-3 to TRBJ2-2; D possibly corresponds to TRBD1 (6 bases). Germline loops: CDR1 ENHRY, CDR2 SYGVKD. The germline V and J ends were trimmed by 4 bases and 1 base, with 13 bases remaining between them. The CDR3 length is 16 residues. CDR3 DNA: TGTGCCATCAGTGGAGACGGGACACTGAACACCGGGGAGCTGTTTTTT. This gives the protein CAISGDGTLNTGELFF.

The chain combines TRBV9 with TRBJ2-3, with 8 bases lining up with TRBD1. This CDR3 has 16 residues. CDR1 and CDR2 (germline): SGDLS, YYNGEE. V lost 2 bases, J lost 4 bases, and 9 bases stayed unmatched. CDR3: CASSVSGGDLSDTQYF. The CDR3 bases are TGTGCCAGCAGCGTGTCAGGGGGCGACCTTTCAGATACGCAGTATTTT.

The table lists this clonotype with a few counts. The rearrangement links TRBV5-8 to TRBJ1-4; D is possibly TRBD1 (5 bases). In germline, CDR1 is SGHTS, CDR2 YDEGEE. This CDR3 is built from 15 residues. The V gene lost 4 bases and the J gene lost 8 bases, with 18 bases spanning the gap. The CDR3 DNA is TGTGCCAGCAGCCGGGAATGGGACCTCGTCGAAAAACTGTTTTTT. Translation: CASSREWDLVEKLFF.

The chain uses TRBV10-3 and TRBJ2-1, with 11 nucleotides matching TRBD2. The CDR3 loop spans 13 amino acids. Germline assignment: CDR1 ENHRY and CDR2 SYGVKD. The V and J ends lost 10 bases and 9 bases, in that order; junction bases with no gene match: 8. The DNA for the CDR3 is TGTGCCACTACTAGCGGGAGATCGGTTGAGCAGTTCTTC. Protein product: CATTSGRSVEQFF.

V gene TRBV24-1 combines with J gene TRBJ2-1, with D possibly being TRBD2 (5 bases). The CDR3 is 15 residues long. The V end lost 9 bases, the J end lost 6 bases, and 20 bases lay between the germline ends. Germline V lookup: CDR1 KGHDR, CDR2 SFDVKD. CDR3 DNA: TGTGCCACCTCAGATGGGGTCGGGGTAAGCAATGAGCAGTTCTTC. It is translated as CATSDGVGVSNEQFF.

At least ten counts were recorded for this clonotype. The chain has TRBV28 and TRBJ2-7; no clear D gene. V lost 5 bases, J lost 0 bases, and 14 bases lay in between. CDR3 size: 15 residues. Germline V gives CDR1 MDHEN, CDR2 SYDVKM. As DNA, the CDR3 is TGTGCCAGCAGTCGGACGGTCCCCACCTCCTACGAGCAGTACTTC. Encoded protein: CASSRTVPTSYEQYF. The full variable domain, with the rest looked up from reference TRBV28 and TRBJ2-7, is DVKVTQSSRYLVKRTGEKVFLECVQDMDHENMFWYRQDPGLGLRLIYFSYDVKMKEKGDIPEGYSVSREKKERFSLILESASTNQTSMYLCASSRTVPTSYEQYFGPGTRLTVT.

The J gene is TRBJ2-1, the V gene TRBV20-1; 12 positions match TRBD2. Per germline, CDR1 DFQATT and CDR2 SNEGSKA (reference sequence). Germline trimming cut 6 bases from V and 3 bases from J; bases unmatched to any gene: 12. The CDR3 is 17 amino acids. The CDR3 is CSAHSPSGGAGYNEQFF. CDR3 in DNA: TGCAGTGCACACTCGCCTAGCGGGGGGGCGGGCTACAATGAGCAGTTCTTC.

This clonotype was seen ten or more times. V gene TRBV28 combines with J gene TRBJ2-2; 9 bases are shared with TRBD2. This CDR3 comprises 18 residues. Trimming took 4 bases from V and 5 from J; bases not matched to a gene: 14. CDR1 is MDHEN, CDR2 SYDVKM, per germline. The DNA for the CDR3 is TGTGCCAGCAGTTCCTATGGTTGGCTAGCGGGGAATACCGGGGAGCTGTTTTTT. Its protein product is CASSSYGWLAGNTGELFF.

This clonotype was recorded many times. The chain has TRBV6-6 and TRBJ2-3; no reliable D call. Germline CDR1 reads MNHNY; CDR2 reads SVGAGI (reference sequence). This CDR3 comprises 12 residues. The V and J ends lost 0 bases and 5 bases respectively, with 3 bases between them. CDR3 nucleotide sequence: TGTGCCAGCAGTTACTCAAGAGATACGCAGTATTTT. Protein sequence: CASSYSRDTQYF.

V usage is TRBV10-3 and J usage is TRBJ2-7; possible D gene TRBD1, 6 bases. The CDR3 is 16 amino acids. V was trimmed by 5 bases and J by 4 bases, leaving 21 bases between them. Germline V gene lookup returns CDR1 ENHRY and CDR2 SYGVKD. CDR3 DNA: TGTGCCATCAGTAAAGGGAGTGTCACTAGGGGGTACGAGCAGTACTTC. Its protein is CAISKGSVTRGYEQYF.

This clonotype was seen many times. The V gene is TRBV30, the J gene TRBJ2-7; unclear D gene. Germline lookup yields CDR1 GTSNPN and CDR2 SVGIG (reference sequence). The CDR3 is made up of 12 amino acids. The germline V and J ends were trimmed by 3 bases and 0 bases, with 6 bases remaining between them. This CDR3 reads CAWRESSYEQYF. CDR3 DNA: TGTGCCTGGAGAGAGAGCTCCTACGAGCAGTACTTC.

This clonotype was counted at least ten times. The genes are TRBV28 and TRBJ1-1; D ambiguous. CDR1 is MDHEN and CDR2 is SYDVKM in the germline V gene. Trimming pared 7 bases from V and 1 base from J, leaving 4 bases between. This CDR3 has 11 amino acids. CDR3 amino acids: CASTSNTEAFF. CDR3 sequence (DNA): TGTGCCAGCACCTCGAACACTGAAGCTTTCTTT.

As concerns this clonotype: With a much larger clone just one base away, this may be a read error. The chain carries TRBV27 and TRBJ1-5; 10 bases are shared with TRBD1. The CDR3 runs 16 residues. Germline lookup yields CDR1 MNHEY and CDR2 SMNVEV (reference sequence). The CDR3 sequence is CVSSSWTGGSVQPQHF. Written as DNA, the CDR3 is TGTGTCAGCAGTTCATGGACAGGGGGGTCAGTTCAGCCCCAGCATTTT.

This clonotype was found many times. The chain couples TRBV11-1 to TRBJ2-1; the D gene is possibly TRBD2 (6 bases). Trimming shortened V by 1 base and J by 6 bases, and 10 bases separated the two germline ends. The CDR3 has 14 amino acids. Germline V lookup: CDR1 SGHAT, CDR2 FQDESV (reference sequence). The CDR3 spells CASSLVLATNEQFF. CDR3 nucleotides: TGTGCCAGCAGCTTAGTACTAGCCACCAATGAGCAGTTCTTC.

The chain combines TRBV5-1 with TRBJ2-1; D gene uncertain. The V end lost 7 bases, the J end lost 7 bases, and 6 bases lay between the germline ends. The CDR3 totals 10 residues. The germline V gene has CDR1 SGHRS and CDR2 YFSETQ. The CDR3 DNA follows: TGCGCCAGCCCCAGGAATGAGCAGTTCTTC. Residues: CASPRNEQFF. The full variable domain, in which reference TRBV5-1 and TRBJ2-1 provide the parts outside the CDR3, is KAGVTQTPRYLIKTRGQQVTLSCSPISGHRSVSWYQQTPGQGLQFLFEYFSETQRNKGNFPGRFSGRQFSNSRSEMNVSTLELGDSALYLCASPRNEQFFGPGTRLTVL.

There are a few counts of this clonotype. The rearrangement joins TRBV7-3 to TRBJ2-6, with unresolved D. Germline V gene lookup returns CDR1 SGHTA and CDR2 FQGTGA. Trimming took 0 bases from V and 2 from J, leaving 11 bases between them. This CDR3 region has 17 residues. The CDR3 region has the DNA TGTGCCAGCAGCTTAACCCCAGATAGAGCTGGGGCCAACGTCCTGACTTTC. Translated: CASSLTPDRAGANVLTF.

This clonotype was counted at least ten times. The chain recombines TRBV18 with TRBJ1-2, with D maybe TRBD1 (5 bases). Per germline, CDR1 KGHSH and CDR2 LQKENI. The CDR3 contains 15 residues. Trimming removed 1 base at V and 5 bases at J, with 14 bases between. Here the CDR3 DNA reads TGTGCCAGCTCACCACAACAGGAACTGGGTTATGGCTACACCTTC. Protein sequence: CASSPQQELGYGYTF.

This chain joins TRBV20-1 and TRBJ2-1; TRBD2 matches at 13 bases. The V segment lost 1 base and the J segment 5 bases; nucleotides outside the gene matches: 5. The CDR3 covers 16 residues. Germline loops: CDR1 DFQATT, CDR2 SNEGSKA (reference sequence). The CDR3 coding sequence is TGCAGTGCTAGAGGACTAGCGGGGGGCTACAACAATGAGCAGTTCTTC. This gives the protein CSARGLAGGYNNEQFF.

In this sample, this clonotype turned up a few times. The J gene is TRBJ2-7, the V gene TRBV11-3; 8 bases are a match to TRBD1. CDR1 and CDR2 from the germline V gene are SGHNT and YENEEA. The CDR3 length is 13 residues. The junction had 1 base not matched to a gene; V was cut back by 1 base and J by 5 bases. The CDR3 bases are TGTGCCAGCAGCTTAGGCAGGGGGCACGAGCAGTACTTC. It codes for CASSLGRGHEQYF. Complete variable domain (other parts from reference TRBV11-3 and TRBJ2-7): EAGVVQSPRYKIIEKKQPVAFWCNPISGHNTLYWYLQNLGQGPELLIRYENEEAVDDSQLPKDRFSAERLKGVDSTLKIQPAELGDSAVYLCASSLGRGHEQYFGPGTRLTVT.